This note documents a single TCR beta chain sequence. No antigen is known for it. Primers for the PCR totalled 60 Vbeta and 13 Jbeta. The protocol was immunoSEQ multiplex PCR, while the TCRdb copy is restricted to in-frame clones and leaves out a portion. The sample lists about 100,000 clones, about 80% occurring once. CDR1 and CDR2 from the germline V gene are SQVTM and ANQGSEA. With V trimmed by 4 bases and J by 6 bases, 6 bases remained unmatched. The CDR3 contains 13 residues. The sample originates from a study of cytomegalovirus exposure and HLA in healthy donors. The study, taken as a whole, reports: For most TCR beta V segments, an earlier analysis put the productive rate at about 87% or about 30% of the time.

The receptor was isolated from a man aged 30 to 39 in good health and CMV-seronegative. The specimen sequenced was PBMCs. This chain joins TRBV29-1 and TRBJ2-1, with 7 bases lining up with TRBD2. The CDR3 DNA follows: TGCAGCGTTGCTAAGGGGACTACCAATGAGCAGTTCTTC. Its protein product is CSVAKGTTNEQFF.